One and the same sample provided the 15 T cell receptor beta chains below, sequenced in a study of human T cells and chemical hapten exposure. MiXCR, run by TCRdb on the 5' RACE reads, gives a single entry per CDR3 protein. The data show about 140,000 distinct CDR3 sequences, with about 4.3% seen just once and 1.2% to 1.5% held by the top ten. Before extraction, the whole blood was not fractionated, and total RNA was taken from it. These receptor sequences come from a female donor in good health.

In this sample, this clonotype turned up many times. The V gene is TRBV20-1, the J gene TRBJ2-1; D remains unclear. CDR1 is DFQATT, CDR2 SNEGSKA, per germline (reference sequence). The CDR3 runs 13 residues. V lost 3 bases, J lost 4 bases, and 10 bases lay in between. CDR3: CSASCAQYNEQFF. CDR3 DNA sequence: TGCAGTGCTAGCTGTGCGCAGTACAATGAGCAGTTCTTC.

As DNA, the CDR3 is TGCGCCAGCGCGACGGGACAGGTTGGATATTCACCCCTCCACTTT. Its protein is CASATGQVGYSPLHF. The rearrangement links TRBV5-1 to TRBJ1-6; 8 bases map to TRBD1. The ends lost 7 bases at V and 8 bases at J; junction bases unmatched: 11. Per germline, CDR1 SGHRS and CDR2 YFSETQ. The CDR3 is 15 amino acids.

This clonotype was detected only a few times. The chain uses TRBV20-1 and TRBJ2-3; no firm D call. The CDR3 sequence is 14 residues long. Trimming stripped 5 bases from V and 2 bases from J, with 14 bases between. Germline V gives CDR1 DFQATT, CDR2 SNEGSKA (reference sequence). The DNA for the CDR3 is TGCAGTGCTCGGGCCGAGACCCACACAGATACGCAGTATTTT. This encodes CSARAETHTDTQYF.

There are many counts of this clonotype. DNA of the CDR3: TGTGCCAGCAGCTTAGTACTAGCGGGGGACCAAGAGACCCAGTACTTC. This translates into CASSLVLAGDQETQYF. The chain recombines TRBV11-2 with TRBJ2-5; 11 bases match TRBD2. This CDR3 comprises 16 residues. The germline CDR1 and CDR2 sequences are SGHAT and FQNNGV. Trimming cost V 1 base and J 0 bases; bases outside gene matches: 1.

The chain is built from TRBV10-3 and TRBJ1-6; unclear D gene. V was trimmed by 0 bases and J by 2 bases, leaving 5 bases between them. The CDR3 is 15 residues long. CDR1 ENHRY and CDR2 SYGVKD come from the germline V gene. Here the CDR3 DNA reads TGTGCCATCAGTGAGTCACCTGCCTATAATTCACCCCTCCACTTT. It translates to CAISESPAYNSPLHF.

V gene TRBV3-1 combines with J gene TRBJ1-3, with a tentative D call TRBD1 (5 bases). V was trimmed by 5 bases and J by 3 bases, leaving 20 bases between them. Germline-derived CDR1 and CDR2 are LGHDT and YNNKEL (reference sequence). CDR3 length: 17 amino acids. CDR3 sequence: CASSYPPAGECGNTIYF. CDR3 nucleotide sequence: TGTGCCAGCAGCTACCCCCCGGCGGGGGAATGTGGAAACACCATATATTTT. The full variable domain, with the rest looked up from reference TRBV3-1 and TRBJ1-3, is DTAVSQTPKYLVTQMGNDKSIKCEQNLGHDTMYWYKQDSKKFLKIMFSYNNKELIINETVPNRFSPKSPDKAHLNLHINSLELGDSAVYFCASSYPPAGECGNTIYFGEGSWLTVV.

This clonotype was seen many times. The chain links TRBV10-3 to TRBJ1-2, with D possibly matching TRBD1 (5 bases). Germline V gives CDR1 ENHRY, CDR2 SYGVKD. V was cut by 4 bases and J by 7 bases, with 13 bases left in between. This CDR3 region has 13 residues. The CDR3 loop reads CAISVQGLSGYTF. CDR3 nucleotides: TGTGCCATCAGTGTCCAGGGTTTGAGTGGCTACACCTTC.

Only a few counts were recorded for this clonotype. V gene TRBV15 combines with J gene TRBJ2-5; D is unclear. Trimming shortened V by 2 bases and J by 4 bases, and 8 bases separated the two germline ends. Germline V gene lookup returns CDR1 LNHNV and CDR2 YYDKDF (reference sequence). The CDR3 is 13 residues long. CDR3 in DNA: TGTGCCACCAGCAGAATCCCGGTAGAGACCCAGTACTTC. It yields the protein CATSRIPVETQYF.

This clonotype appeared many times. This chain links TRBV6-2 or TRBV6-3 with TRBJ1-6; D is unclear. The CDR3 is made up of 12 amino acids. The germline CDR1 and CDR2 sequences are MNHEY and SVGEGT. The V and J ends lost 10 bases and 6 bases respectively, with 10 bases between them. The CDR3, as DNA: TGTGCCACCGCCCGGAGTAATTCACCCCTCCACTTT. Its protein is CATARSNSPLHF.

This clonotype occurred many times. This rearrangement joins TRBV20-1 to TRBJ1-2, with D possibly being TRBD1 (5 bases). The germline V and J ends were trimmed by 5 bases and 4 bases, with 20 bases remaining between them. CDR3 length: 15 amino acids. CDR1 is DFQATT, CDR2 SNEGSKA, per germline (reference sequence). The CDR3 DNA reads TGCAGTGCTGGGGGGGGATCTCCGACCCTCTATGGCTACACCTTC. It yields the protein CSAGGGSPTLYGYTF.

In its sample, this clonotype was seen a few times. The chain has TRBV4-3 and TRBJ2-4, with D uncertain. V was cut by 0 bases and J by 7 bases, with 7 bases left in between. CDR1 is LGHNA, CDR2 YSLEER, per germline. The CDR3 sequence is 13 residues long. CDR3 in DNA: TGCGCCAGCAGCCAAGATCTTCCGAACATTCAGTACTTC. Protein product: CASSQDLPNIQYF.

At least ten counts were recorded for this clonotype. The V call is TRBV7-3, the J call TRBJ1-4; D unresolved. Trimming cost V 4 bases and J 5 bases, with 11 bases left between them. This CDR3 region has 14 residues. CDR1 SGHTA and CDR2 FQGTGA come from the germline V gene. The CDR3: CASSSSGNNEKLFF. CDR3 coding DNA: TGTGCCAGCAGCTCATCAGGAAACAATGAAAAACTGTTTTTT.

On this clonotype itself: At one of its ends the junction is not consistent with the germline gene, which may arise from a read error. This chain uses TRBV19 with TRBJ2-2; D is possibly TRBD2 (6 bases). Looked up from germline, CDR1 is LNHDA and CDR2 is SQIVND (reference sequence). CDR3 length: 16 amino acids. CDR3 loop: CASRVTGNRNTGGLFF. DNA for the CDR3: TGTGCCAGTAGAGTAACAGGAAACCGGAACACCGGGGGGCTGTTTTTT.

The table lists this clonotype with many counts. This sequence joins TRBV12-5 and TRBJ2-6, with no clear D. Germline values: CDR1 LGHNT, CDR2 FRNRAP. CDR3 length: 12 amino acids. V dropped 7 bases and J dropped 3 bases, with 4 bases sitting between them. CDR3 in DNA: TGTGCTAGTGCACATGGGGCCAACGTCCTGACTTTC. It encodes CASAHGANVLTF.

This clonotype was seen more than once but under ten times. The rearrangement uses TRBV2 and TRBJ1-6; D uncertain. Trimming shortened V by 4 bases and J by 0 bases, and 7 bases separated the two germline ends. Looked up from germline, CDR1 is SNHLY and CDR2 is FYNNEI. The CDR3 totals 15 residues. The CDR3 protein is CASSGRSSYNSPLHF. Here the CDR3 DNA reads TGTGCCAGCAGTGGCAGGAGCTCCTATAATTCACCCCTCCACTTT.